These T cell receptor beta chains were read from a single sample in a study of cytomegalovirus exposure and HLA in healthy donors. The protocol was immunoSEQ multiplex PCR, while the TCRdb copy is restricted to in-frame clones and leaves out a portion. Found here are under 40,000 clones, more than 90% of them singletons; the top ten hold roughly 3%. Sample: PBMCs. The receptors here all came from a woman in her late teens or twenties in good health and CMV-seronegative. Each CDR3 is given with its conserved first and last residue. A D gene is named only where the DNA matches it firmly. Clone size is not always given. Where it is, it says once, few, many or a class for expanded clones.

d_call: TRBD1
v_call: TRBV19
clone_size: -
cdr3_length: 15
j_call: TRBJ2-7
cdr3_aa: CASSKFGGQDYEQYF
cdr3_nt: TGTGCCAGTAGTAAGTTTGGGGGACAGGACTACGAGCAGTACTTC

d_call: TRBD1
v_call: TRBV19
clone_size: -
cdr3_length: 15
j_call: TRBJ1-5
cdr3_aa: CASSIDGQGVAPQHF
cdr3_nt: TGTGCCAGTAGTATAGATGGACAGGGGGTAGCGCCCCAGCATTTT

d_call: -
v_call: TRBV18
clone_size: -
cdr3_length: 16
j_call: TRBJ2-3
cdr3_aa: CASSPEEIASTDTQYF
cdr3_nt: TGTGCCAGCTCACCCGAGGAAATAGCAAGCACAGATACGCAGTATTTT

d_call: TRBD1
v_call: TRBV28
clone_size: -
cdr3_length: 16
j_call: TRBJ2-1
cdr3_aa: CASSSWKGADYNEQFF
cdr3_nt: TGTGCCAGCAGTTCGTGGAAGGGGGCTGATTACAATGAGCAGTTCTTC

d_call: TRBD1
v_call: TRBV5-1
clone_size: -
cdr3_length: 15
j_call: TRBJ2-7
cdr3_aa: CASSPGTGVLNEQYF
cdr3_nt: TGCGCCAGCAGCCCCGGGACAGGGGTTTTAAACGAGCAGTACTTC

d_call: TRBD2
v_call: TRBV7-9
clone_size: -
cdr3_length: 16
j_call: TRBJ2-3
cdr3_aa: CASSRGLAVGQDTQYF
cdr3_nt: TGTGCCAGCAGCCGAGGACTAGCGGTCGGTCAAGATACGCAGTATTTT

d_call: -
v_call: TRBV18
clone_size: -
cdr3_length: 15
j_call: TRBJ2-3
cdr3_aa: CASSSVRVSTDTQYF
cdr3_nt: TGTGCCAGCTCGTCGGTGCGAGTTAGCACAGATACGCAGTATTTT

d_call: TRBD2
v_call: TRBV7-2
clone_size: -
cdr3_length: 15
j_call: TRBJ2-1
cdr3_aa: CASSYTSGRDNEQFF
cdr3_nt: TGTGCCAGCAGTTATACTAGCGGAAGAGACAATGAGCAGTTCTTC

d_call: -
v_call: TRBV2
clone_size: -
cdr3_length: 13
j_call: TRBJ2-7
cdr3_aa: CASSEPLYYEQYF
cdr3_nt: TGTGCCAGCAGCGAACCTCTATACTACGAGCAGTACTTC

d_call: -
v_call: TRBV19
clone_size: -
cdr3_length: 12
j_call: TRBJ1-2
cdr3_aa: CASSAGLYGYTF
cdr3_nt: TGTGCCAGTAGTGCAGGATTGTATGGCTACACCTTC

d_call: -
v_call: TRBV29-1
clone_size: -
cdr3_length: 13
j_call: TRBJ2-6
cdr3_aa: CSVRVSGANVLTF
cdr3_nt: TGCAGCGTCAGGGTATCTGGGGCCAACGTCCTGACTTTC

d_call: TRBD2
v_call: TRBV28
clone_size: -
cdr3_length: 15
j_call: TRBJ2-5
cdr3_aa: CASSRNGLAGDEQYF
cdr3_nt: TGTGCCAGCAGTCGAAACGGACTAGCGGGAGATGAGCAGTACTTC

d_call: TRBD1
v_call: TRBV19
clone_size: -
cdr3_length: 14
j_call: TRBJ2-1
cdr3_aa: CASSPRDRSDEQFF
cdr3_nt: TGTGCCAGTAGCCCCCGGGACAGGAGCGATGAGCAGTTCTTC

d_call: -
v_call: TRBV9
clone_size: -
cdr3_length: 15
j_call: TRBJ1-4
cdr3_aa: CASSVGAGQIEKLFF
cdr3_nt: TGTGCCAGCAGCGTAGGAGCCGGACAGATTGAAAAACTGTTTTTT

d_call: TRBD2
v_call: TRBV10-3
clone_size: -
cdr3_length: 14
j_call: TRBJ2-3
cdr3_aa: CAISEGGSGDTQYF
cdr3_nt: TGTGCCATCAGTGAGGGCGGGAGCGGGGATACGCAGTATTTT

d_call: TRBD2
v_call: TRBV4-1
clone_size: -
cdr3_length: 14
j_call: TRBJ2-5
cdr3_aa: CASSPLAGEETQYF
cdr3_nt: TGCGCCAGCAGCCCTCTAGCGGGAGAAGAGACCCAGTACTTC

d_call: -
v_call: TRBV6-1
clone_size: -
cdr3_length: 14
j_call: TRBJ2-1
cdr3_aa: CASSEAGENNEQFF
cdr3_nt: TGTGCCAGCAGTGAAGCGGGAGAGAACAATGAGCAGTTCTTC

d_call: TRBD1
v_call: TRBV5-1
clone_size: -
cdr3_length: 15
j_call: TRBJ2-4
cdr3_aa: CASSWAPGQENIQYF
cdr3_nt: TGCGCCAGCAGCTGGGCACCGGGACAGGAAAACATTCAGTACTTC

d_call: TRBD2
v_call: TRBV14
clone_size: -
cdr3_length: 16
j_call: TRBJ2-5
cdr3_aa: CASSLGLAGGQETQYF
cdr3_nt: TGTGCCAGCAGCCTTGGACTAGCGGGAGGGCAAGAGACCCAGTACTTC

d_call: -
v_call: TRBV10-2
clone_size: -
cdr3_length: 14
j_call: TRBJ1-1
cdr3_aa: CASSESGSRGEAFF
cdr3_nt: TGCGCCAGCAGTGAGTCGGGTTCCAGAGGTGAAGCTTTCTTT

d_call: TRBD2
v_call: TRBV28
clone_size: few
cdr3_length: 15
j_call: TRBJ2-5
cdr3_aa: CASRFLAGVKETQYF
cdr3_nt: TGTGCCAGCAGATTTCTAGCGGGAGTAAAAGAGACCCAGTACTTC

d_call: TRBD2
v_call: TRBV27
clone_size: -
cdr3_length: 20
j_call: TRBJ2-3
cdr3_aa: CASSAPGLAGVRSMKDTQYF
cdr3_nt: TGTGCCAGCAGTGCCCCGGGACTAGCGGGAGTGCGAAGTATGAAAGATACGCAGTATTTT

d_call: -
v_call: TRBV7-2
clone_size: -
cdr3_length: 15
j_call: TRBJ1-3
cdr3_aa: CASSQGAIVGNTIYF
cdr3_nt: TGTGCCAGCAGCCAAGGGGCAATTGTCGGAAACACCATATATTTT

d_call: TRBD2
v_call: TRBV9
clone_size: -
cdr3_length: 15
j_call: TRBJ2-1
cdr3_aa: CASSELAGSYNEQFF
cdr3_nt: TGTGCCAGCAGTGAACTAGCGGGAAGTTACAATGAGCAGTTCTTC

d_call: TRBD2
v_call: TRBV7-2
clone_size: -
cdr3_length: 19
j_call: TRBJ2-5
cdr3_aa: CASSLDGRTSLVTQETQYF
cdr3_nt: TGTGCCAGCAGCTTAGACGGGAGGACTAGCTTGGTAACCCAAGAGACCCAGTACTTC

d_call: -
v_call: TRBV19
clone_size: -
cdr3_length: 15
j_call: TRBJ2-5
cdr3_aa: CASSPRGGSQETQYF
cdr3_nt: TGTGCCAGTAGTCCGCGGGGAGGAAGCCAAGAGACCCAGTACTTC

d_call: TRBD1
v_call: TRBV7-9
clone_size: -
cdr3_length: 14
j_call: TRBJ2-1
cdr3_aa: CSSSSRQGMNEQFF
cdr3_nt: TGTTCCAGCAGCTCACGACAGGGTATGAATGAGCAGTTCTTC

d_call: -
v_call: TRBV30
clone_size: -
cdr3_length: 14
j_call: TRBJ1-5
cdr3_aa: CAWSVPGVNQPQHF
cdr3_nt: TGTGCCTGGAGTGTACCGGGGGTCAATCAGCCCCAGCATTTT

d_call: TRBD2
v_call: TRBV27
clone_size: -
cdr3_length: 17
j_call: TRBJ2-1
cdr3_aa: CASSPDRGSGTLDEQFF
cdr3_nt: TGTGCCAGCAGTCCCGACCGTGGTAGCGGGACGTTGGATGAGCAGTTCTTC

d_call: -
v_call: TRBV29-1
clone_size: few
cdr3_length: 14
j_call: TRBJ2-5
cdr3_aa: CSVELAPGGETQYF
cdr3_nt: TGCAGCGTTGAATTGGCCCCGGGGGGCGAGACCCAGTACTTC

d_call: TRBD2
v_call: TRBV5-1
clone_size: -
cdr3_length: 17
j_call: TRBJ2-5
cdr3_aa: CASSSPGTSGSSETQYF
cdr3_nt: TGCGCCAGCAGCTCACCAGGGACTAGCGGGAGTTCAGAGACCCAGTACTTC

d_call: -
v_call: TRBV4-3
clone_size: few
cdr3_length: 14
j_call: TRBJ1-2
cdr3_aa: CASSQERTDYGYTF
cdr3_nt: TGCGCCAGCAGCCAAGAACGGACTGACTATGGCTACACCTTC

d_call: TRBD1
v_call: TRBV7-9
clone_size: -
cdr3_length: 15
j_call: TRBJ1-1
cdr3_aa: CSSSLVPRGKTEAFF
cdr3_nt: TGTTCCAGCAGCTTAGTTCCCAGGGGGAAAACTGAAGCTTTCTTT

d_call: TRBD1
v_call: TRBV4-2
clone_size: -
cdr3_length: 18
j_call: TRBJ1-2
cdr3_aa: CASSPQSGTGRWAYGYTF
cdr3_nt: TGTGCCAGCAGCCCCCAGTCCGGGACAGGGAGATGGGCCTATGGCTACACCTTC

d_call: TRBD2
v_call: TRBV29-1
clone_size: once
cdr3_length: 17
j_call: TRBJ2-1
cdr3_aa: CSVEDPGGRAASNEQFF
cdr3_nt: TGCAGCGTTGAAGATCCTGGCGGGAGGGCCGCAAGCAATGAGCAGTTCTTC

d_call: TRBD1
v_call: TRBV7-2
clone_size: -
cdr3_length: 15
j_call: TRBJ1-1
cdr3_aa: CASSSWRQGDTEAFF
cdr3_nt: TGTGCCAGCAGCTCCTGGCGACAGGGAGACACTGAAGCCTTCTTT

d_call: TRBD1
v_call: TRBV29-1
clone_size: -
cdr3_length: 14
j_call: TRBJ2-5
cdr3_aa: CSGGTGGLQETQYF
cdr3_nt: TGCAGCGGGGGGACAGGGGGCCTCCAAGAGACCCAGTACTTC

d_call: TRBD2
v_call: TRBV11-3
clone_size: -
cdr3_length: 14
j_call: TRBJ2-2
cdr3_aa: CASSLSGSAGELFF
cdr3_nt: TGTGCCAGCAGCCTTAGCGGGAGCGCCGGGGAGCTGTTTTTT

d_call: TRBD1
v_call: TRBV6-1
clone_size: few
cdr3_length: 17
j_call: TRBJ1-3
cdr3_aa: CASSEAPQGSTGNTIYF
cdr3_nt: TGTGCCAGCAGTGAAGCGCCACAGGGGTCTACTGGAAACACCATATATTTT

d_call: TRBD1
v_call: TRBV7-3
clone_size: -
cdr3_length: 14
j_call: TRBJ1-2
cdr3_aa: CASSRGQVGDGYTF
cdr3_nt: TGTGCCAGCAGCCGAGGACAGGTCGGGGATGGCTACACCTTC

d_call: TRBD2
v_call: TRBV6-4
clone_size: few
cdr3_length: 14
j_call: TRBJ2-7
cdr3_aa: CASSAAGGADEQYF
cdr3_nt: TGTGCCAGCAGTGCAGCGGGAGGAGCCGACGAGCAGTACTTC

d_call: TRBD1
v_call: TRBV5-4
clone_size: -
cdr3_length: 16
j_call: TRBJ1-6
cdr3_aa: CASSLALGQGYSPLHF
cdr3_nt: TGTGCCAGCAGCTTGGCCTTGGGACAGGGATATTCACCCCTCCACTTT

d_call: TRBD1
v_call: TRBV28
clone_size: -
cdr3_length: 15
j_call: TRBJ2-7
cdr3_aa: CASRDSQGARARQYF
cdr3_nt: TGTGCCAGCAGGGATTCACAGGGGGCTCGGGCCAGGCAGTACTTC

d_call: -
v_call: TRBV30
clone_size: few
cdr3_length: 13
j_call: TRBJ1-1
cdr3_aa: CAWSVQGNTEAFF
cdr3_nt: TGTGCCTGGAGTGTACAGGGGAACACTGAAGCTTTCTTT

d_call: -
v_call: TRBV10-3
clone_size: -
cdr3_length: 13
j_call: TRBJ1-5
cdr3_aa: CAISVRGDQPQHF
cdr3_nt: TGTGCCATCAGTGTTCGGGGGGATCAGCCCCAGCATTTT

d_call: -
v_call: TRBV18
clone_size: -
cdr3_length: 13
j_call: TRBJ1-3
cdr3_aa: CASSTGAGNTIYF
cdr3_nt: TGTGCCAGCTCGACGGGAGCTGGAAACACCATATATTTT

d_call: TRBD2
v_call: TRBV6-4
clone_size: few
cdr3_length: 16
j_call: TRBJ2-1
cdr3_aa: CASSVDSGSGDNEQFF
cdr3_nt: TGTGCCAGCAGTGTAGATAGCGGGAGCGGTGACAATGAGCAGTTCTTC

d_call: TRBD2
v_call: TRBV28
clone_size: -
cdr3_length: 16
j_call: TRBJ2-2
cdr3_aa: CASSFGLAGYSGELFF
cdr3_nt: TGTGCCAGCAGTTTCGGGCTAGCGGGATATTCCGGGGAGCTGTTTTTT

d_call: -
v_call: TRBV19
clone_size: -
cdr3_length: 13
j_call: TRBJ1-1
cdr3_aa: CASSIAVTVEAFF
cdr3_nt: TGTGCCAGTAGTATAGCCGTTACAGTCGAAGCTTTCTTT

d_call: -
v_call: TRBV18
clone_size: -
cdr3_length: 15
j_call: TRBJ1-3
cdr3_aa: CASSPTGLSGNTIYF
cdr3_nt: TGTGCCAGCTCACCAACAGGCTTATCTGGAAACACCATATATTTT

d_call: -
v_call: TRBV11-1
clone_size: once
cdr3_length: 15
j_call: TRBJ2-2
cdr3_aa: CASSFLLRGTGELFF
cdr3_nt: TGTGCCAGCAGCTTTCTGTTACGGGGAACCGGGGAGCTGTTTTTT

d_call: -
v_call: TRBV4-3
clone_size: -
cdr3_length: 14
j_call: TRBJ2-7
cdr3_aa: CASSQSRFPYEQYF
cdr3_nt: TGCGCCAGCAGCCAAAGTCGGTTCCCCTACGAGCAGTACTTC

d_call: -
v_call: TRBV5-1
clone_size: once
cdr3_length: 16
j_call: TRBJ1-3
cdr3_aa: CASSQKGGVSGNTIYF
cdr3_nt: TGCGCCAGCAGCCAAAAAGGGGGTGTATCTGGAAACACCATATATTTT

d_call: -
v_call: TRBV7-9
clone_size: -
cdr3_length: 15
j_call: TRBJ1-1
cdr3_aa: CASSLLASPNTEAFF
cdr3_nt: TGTGCCAGCAGCCTGCTTGCAAGCCCGAACACTGAAGCTTTCTTT

d_call: TRBD1
v_call: TRBV7-2
clone_size: -
cdr3_length: 17
j_call: TRBJ1-2
cdr3_aa: CASSLPKDRRGTYGYTF
cdr3_nt: TGTGCCAGCAGCTTACCGAAGGACAGGAGGGGGACCTATGGCTACACCTTC